This T cell receptor (beta chain) was recovered during a study of cytomegalovirus exposure and HLA in healthy donors. Study results and limitations: Common viral pathogens (according to a later analysis) appeared linked to several of the most significant clusters. It has been reported that TCR beta sequences accurately predicted the HLA-A and HLA-B alleles of most subjects.

This CDR3 spans 15 amino acids. V gave up 4 bases and J gave up 0 bases, with 12 bases separating them. CDR1 MNHEY and CDR2 SVGAGI come from the germline V gene. Points on this clone: Its antigen is not identified.

PCR involved 60 Vbeta and 13 Jbeta primers. Repertoires were generated with immunoSEQ multiplex PCR, while TCRdb's copy carries only in-frame clones and drops some. Recorded for this sample: 55,000 or so clones. This TCR was recovered from a woman aged 45 to 65 in good health and CMV-seropositive. V usage is TRBV6-5 and J usage is TRBJ1-1; no clear D gene. The sequencing input was PBMCs. CDR3 bases: TGTGCCAGCAGTTTGCGACGGGGTGTGAACACTGAAGCTTTCTTT. It yields the protein CASSLRRGVNTEAFF.